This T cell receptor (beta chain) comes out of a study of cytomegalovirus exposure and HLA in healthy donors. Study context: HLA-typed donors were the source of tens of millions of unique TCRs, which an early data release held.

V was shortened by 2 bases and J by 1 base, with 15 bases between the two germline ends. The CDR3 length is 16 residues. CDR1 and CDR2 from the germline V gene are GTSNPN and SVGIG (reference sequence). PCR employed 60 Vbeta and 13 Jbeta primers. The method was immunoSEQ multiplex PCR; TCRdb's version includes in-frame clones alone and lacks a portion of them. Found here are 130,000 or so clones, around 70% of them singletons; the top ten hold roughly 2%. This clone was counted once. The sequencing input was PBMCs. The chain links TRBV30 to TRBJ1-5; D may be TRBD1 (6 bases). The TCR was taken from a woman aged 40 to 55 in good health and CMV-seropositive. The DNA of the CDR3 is TGTGCCTGGAGTACCAGAAAAACAGGGAGCAATCAGCCCCAGCATTTT. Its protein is CAWSTRKTGSNQPQHF.